This TCR beta chain came from a study of PD-L1 blockade in urothelial cancer. Study summary: Treatment start was followed by blood analysis at 3 weeks (second dose) and again at 6 weeks. Each blood sample yielded a median of roughly 140,000 T cells.

The germline gives CDR1 SGHRS, CDR2 YFSETQ. The ends were cut back, 4 bases at V and 4 bases at J, with 14 bases in the middle. CDR3 length equals 15 residues. This table comes from immunoSEQ multiplex PCR, and its TCRdb copy is limited to in-frame clones, with some not included. The sample yields over 65,000 clones, 75% to 90% seen once. Sample time point: pretreatment peripheral blood. Individual patients had between 1 and 8 samples, taken pretreatment and on-treatment. This specimen was PBMCs, taken around atezolizumab (anti-PD-L1) treatment. V and J are TRBV5-1 and TRBJ2-2, with a possible D match to TRBD2 (5 bases). This TCR was recovered from an older man with urothelial cancer. CDR3 residues: CASSPTPGVTGELFF. In DNA, the CDR3 is TGCGCCAGCAGCCCCACTCCCGGGGTCACCGGGGAGCTGTTTTTT.